The present T cell receptor beta chain was sequenced within a study of cytomegalovirus exposure and HLA in healthy donors. Study-wide points: It was 150 or so TCR beta chains that were listed as cytomegalovirus-associated. Rarity held for most TCR sequences, but there were some public TCRs that occurred in many donors. Analysis was carried out at a later point, and it linked a missense DCLRE1C variant to TCR beta V- and J-gene trimming. Earlier analysis yielded a pattern in which most TCR beta V segments were productive about 87% or about 30% of the time.

Note on this clone: The antigen remains unidentified.

This CDR3 region has 16 residues. Germline V CDR1 and CDR2: SGHAT, FQNNGV. V was cut by 1 base and J by 4 bases, with 16 bases left in between. 13 Jbeta primers and 60 Vbeta primers were used for the PCR. Using immunoSEQ multiplex PCR, the repertoire was profiled, and TCRdb retains in-frame clones only, with some absent. The sample records roughly 260,000 clones, 70% to 90% being singletons. The sample consisted of PBMCs. This receptor was identified in a middle-aged woman in good health and CMV-seropositive. This chain uses TRBV11-2 with TRBJ1-1, with D possibly matching TRBD1 (6 bases). Here the CDR3 reads CASSLVSQGRGTEAFF. The CDR3 DNA is TGTGCCAGCAGCTTAGTCTCCCAGGGGCGAGGCACTGAAGCTTTCTTT.